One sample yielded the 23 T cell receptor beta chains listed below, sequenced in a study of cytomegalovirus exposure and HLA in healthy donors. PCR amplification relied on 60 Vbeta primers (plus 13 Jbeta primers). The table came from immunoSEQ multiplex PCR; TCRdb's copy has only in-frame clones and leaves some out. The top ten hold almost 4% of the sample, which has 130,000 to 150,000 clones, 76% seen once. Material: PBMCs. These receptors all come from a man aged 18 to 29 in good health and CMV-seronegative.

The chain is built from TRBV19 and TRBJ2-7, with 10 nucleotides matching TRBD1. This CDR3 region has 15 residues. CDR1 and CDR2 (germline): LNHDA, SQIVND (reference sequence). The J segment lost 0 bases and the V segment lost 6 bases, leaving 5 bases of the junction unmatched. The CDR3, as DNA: TGTGCCAGTAGCGCCGGGACAGGGGCCTCCTACGAGCAGTACTTC. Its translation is CASSAGTGASYEQYF.

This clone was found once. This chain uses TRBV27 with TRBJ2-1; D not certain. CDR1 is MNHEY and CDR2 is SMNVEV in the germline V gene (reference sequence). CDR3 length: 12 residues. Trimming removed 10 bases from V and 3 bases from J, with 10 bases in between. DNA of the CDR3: TGTGCCACCTTTTACAACTACAATGAGCAGTTCTTC. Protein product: CATFYNYNEQFF.

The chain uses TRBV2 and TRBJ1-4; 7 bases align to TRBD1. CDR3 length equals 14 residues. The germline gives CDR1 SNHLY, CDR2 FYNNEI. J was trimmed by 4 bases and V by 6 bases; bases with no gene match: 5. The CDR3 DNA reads TGTGCCAGCAGAGTACAGGGGAATAATGAAAAACTGTTTTTT. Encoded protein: CASRVQGNNEKLFF.

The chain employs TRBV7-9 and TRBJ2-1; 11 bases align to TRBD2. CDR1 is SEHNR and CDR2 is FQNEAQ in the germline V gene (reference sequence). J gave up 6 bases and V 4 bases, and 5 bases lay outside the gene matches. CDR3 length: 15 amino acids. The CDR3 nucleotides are TGTGCCAGCAGCTCGGGACTAGCGGCTGTCAATGAGCAGTTCTTC. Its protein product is CASSSGLAAVNEQFF.

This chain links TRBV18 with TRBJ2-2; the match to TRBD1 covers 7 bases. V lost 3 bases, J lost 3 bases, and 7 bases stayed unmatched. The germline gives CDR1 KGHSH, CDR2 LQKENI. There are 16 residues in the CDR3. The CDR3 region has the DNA TGTGCCAGCTCACCGACAGGGCCCCGGGACACCGGGGAGCTGTTTTTT. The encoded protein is CASSPTGPRDTGELFF.

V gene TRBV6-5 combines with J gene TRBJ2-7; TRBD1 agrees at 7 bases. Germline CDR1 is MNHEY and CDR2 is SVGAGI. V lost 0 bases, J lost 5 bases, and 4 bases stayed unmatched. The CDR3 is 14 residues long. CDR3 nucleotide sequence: TGTGCCAGCAGTTACTCGACCCAGGGGGACGAGCAGTACTTC. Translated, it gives CASSYSTQGDEQYF.

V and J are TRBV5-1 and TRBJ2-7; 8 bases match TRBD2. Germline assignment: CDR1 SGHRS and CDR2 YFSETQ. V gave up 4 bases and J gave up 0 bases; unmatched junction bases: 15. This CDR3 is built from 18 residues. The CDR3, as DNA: TGCGCCAGCAGCCTGGAGGCGGTAGCGGGACTTTCCTCCTACGAGCAGTACTTC. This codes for CASSLEAVAGLSSYEQYF.

The CDR3 reads CASRAGMEYEQYF. The CDR3 DNA follows: TGTGCCAGCAGGGCAGGGATGGAATACGAGCAGTACTTC. This rearrangement joins TRBV27 to TRBJ2-7; D perhaps matches TRBD1 (5 bases). The CDR3 loop spans 13 amino acids. CDR1 is MNHEY and CDR2 is SMNVEV in the germline V gene (reference sequence). The V end was cut by 6 bases, the J end by 4 bases, with 13 bases between.

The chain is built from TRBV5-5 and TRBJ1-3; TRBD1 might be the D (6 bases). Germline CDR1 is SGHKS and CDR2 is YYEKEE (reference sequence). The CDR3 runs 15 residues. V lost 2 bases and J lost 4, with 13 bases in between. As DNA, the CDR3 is TGTGCCAGCAGCTTACTATGGACAGAAGGAAACACCATATATTTT. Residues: CASSLLWTEGNTIYF.

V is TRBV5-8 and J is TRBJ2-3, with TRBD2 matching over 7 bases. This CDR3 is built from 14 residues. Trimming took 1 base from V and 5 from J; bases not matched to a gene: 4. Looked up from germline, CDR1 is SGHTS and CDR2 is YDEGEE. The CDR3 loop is CASSLPGGIDTQYF. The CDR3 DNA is TGTGCCAGCAGCTTGCCGGGGGGTATAGATACGCAGTATTTT.

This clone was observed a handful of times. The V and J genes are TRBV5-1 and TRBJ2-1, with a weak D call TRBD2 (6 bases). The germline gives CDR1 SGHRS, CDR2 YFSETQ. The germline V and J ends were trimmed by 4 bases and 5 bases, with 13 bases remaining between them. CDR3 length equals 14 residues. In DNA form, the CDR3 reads TGCGCCAGCAGCCTACGCGGGGCGAACAATGAGCAGTTCTTC. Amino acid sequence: CASSLRGANNEQFF.

CDR3 coding DNA: TGTGCCAGCAGAACCCAGGGGTGGACGCAGTATTTT. Protein product: CASRTQGWTQYF. The J gene is TRBJ2-3, the V gene TRBV6-5; D possibly corresponds to TRBD1 (6 bases). Germline values: CDR1 MNHEY, CDR2 SVGAGI. The length of the CDR3 is 12 residues. Trimming removed 6 bases at V and 9 bases at J, with 13 bases between.

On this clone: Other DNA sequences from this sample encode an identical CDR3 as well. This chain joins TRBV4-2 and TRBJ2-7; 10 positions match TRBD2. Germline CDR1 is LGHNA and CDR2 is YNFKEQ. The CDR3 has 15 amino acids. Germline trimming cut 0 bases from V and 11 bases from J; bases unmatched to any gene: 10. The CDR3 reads CASSQDVLAGAREYF. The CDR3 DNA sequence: TGTGCCAGCAGCCAAGATGTCCTAGCGGGGGCTCGGGAGTACTTC.

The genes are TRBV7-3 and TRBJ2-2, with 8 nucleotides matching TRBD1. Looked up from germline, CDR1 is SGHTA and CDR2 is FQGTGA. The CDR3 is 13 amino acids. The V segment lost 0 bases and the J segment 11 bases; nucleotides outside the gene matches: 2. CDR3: CASSLTGQGELFF. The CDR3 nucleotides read TGTGCCAGCAGCTTAACTGGACAGGGAGAGCTGTTTTTT.

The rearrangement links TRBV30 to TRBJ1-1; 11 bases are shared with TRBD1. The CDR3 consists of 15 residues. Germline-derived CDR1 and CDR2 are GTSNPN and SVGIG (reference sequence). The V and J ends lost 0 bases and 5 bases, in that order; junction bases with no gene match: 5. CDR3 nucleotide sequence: TGTGCCTGGAGTGTAAAGGGGACAGGGGGAACTGAAGCTTTCTTT. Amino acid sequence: CAWSVKGTGGTEAFF.

The CDR3 DNA reads as TGTGCCAGCAGTCGCAGGGAAGGGAATGAAAAACTGTTTTTT. This translates into CASSRREGNEKLFF. V is TRBV28 and J is TRBJ1-4; possible D gene TRBD1, 5 bases. V lost 5 bases and J 5 bases, leaving 12 bases between the germline ends. The CDR3 runs to 14 residues. CDR1 is MDHEN and CDR2 is SYDVKM in the germline V gene. The entire variable domain, with the rest obtained from reference TRBV28 and TRBJ1-4, is as follows: DVKVTQSSRYLVKRTGEKVFLECVQDMDHENMFWYRQDPGLGLRLIYFSYDVKMKEKGDIPEGYSVSREKKERFSLILESASTNQTSMYLCASSRREGNEKLFFGSGTQLSVL.

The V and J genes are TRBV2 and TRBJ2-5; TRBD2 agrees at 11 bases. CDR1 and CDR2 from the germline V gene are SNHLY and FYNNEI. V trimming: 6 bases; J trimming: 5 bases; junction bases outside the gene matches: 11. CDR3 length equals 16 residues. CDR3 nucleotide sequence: TGTGCCAGCAGGGGTTTAGCGGGGGGGCCGGGGGAGACCCAGTACTTC. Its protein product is CASRGLAGGPGETQYF.

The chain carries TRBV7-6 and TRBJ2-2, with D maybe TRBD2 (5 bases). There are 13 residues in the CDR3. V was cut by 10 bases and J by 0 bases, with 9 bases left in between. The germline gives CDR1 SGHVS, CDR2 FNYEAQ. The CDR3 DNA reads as TGTGCCACCGCCGGGACGAACACCGGGGAGCTGTTTTTT. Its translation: CATAGTNTGELFF.

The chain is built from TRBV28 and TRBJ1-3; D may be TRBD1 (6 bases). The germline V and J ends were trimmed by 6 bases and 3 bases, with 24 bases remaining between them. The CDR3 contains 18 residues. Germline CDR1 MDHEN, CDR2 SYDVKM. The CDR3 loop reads CASRLGDTAPLSGNTIYF. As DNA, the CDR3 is TGTGCCAGCAGACTTGGGGACACGGCCCCTCTGAGTGGAAACACCATATATTTT.

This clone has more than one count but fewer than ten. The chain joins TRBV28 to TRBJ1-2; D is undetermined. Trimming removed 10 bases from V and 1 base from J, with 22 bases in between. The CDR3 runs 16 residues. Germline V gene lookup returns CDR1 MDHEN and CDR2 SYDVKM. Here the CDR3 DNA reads TGTGCCACCGCTGGATCGACACCGCGTTTTAACTATGGCTACACCTTC. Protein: CATAGSTPRFNYGYTF.

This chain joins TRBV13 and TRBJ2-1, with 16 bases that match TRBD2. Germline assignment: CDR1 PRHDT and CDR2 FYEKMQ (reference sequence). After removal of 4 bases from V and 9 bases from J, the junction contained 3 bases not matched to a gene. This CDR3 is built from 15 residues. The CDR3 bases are TGTGCCAGCAGCTCGGGACTAGCGGGGGGGGGTGAGCAGTTCTTC. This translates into CASSSGLAGGGEQFF.

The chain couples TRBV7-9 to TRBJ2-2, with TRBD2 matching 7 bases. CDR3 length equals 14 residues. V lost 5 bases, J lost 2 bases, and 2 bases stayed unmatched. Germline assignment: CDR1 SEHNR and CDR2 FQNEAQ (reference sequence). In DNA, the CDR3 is TGTGCCAGCAGCCCTAGCGGTAACACCGGGGAGCTGTTTTTT. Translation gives CASSPSGNTGELFF.

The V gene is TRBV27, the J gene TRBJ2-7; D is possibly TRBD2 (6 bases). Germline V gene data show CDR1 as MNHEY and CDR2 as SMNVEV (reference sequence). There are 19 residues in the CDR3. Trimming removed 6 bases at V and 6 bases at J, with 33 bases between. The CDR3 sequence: CASSFMGRGSEGVAVEQYF. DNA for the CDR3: TGTGCCAGCAGCTTTATGGGGCGCGGTTCGGAGGGCGTTGCGGTCGAGCAGTACTTC.